Below are 17 T cell receptor beta chains sequenced from a single sample in a study of T cell changes during pregnancy in multiple sclerosis. TCRdb's table, derived via immunoSEQ multiplex PCR, lists solely in-frame clones and lacks some. The sample includes 25,000 to 30,000 clones, approximately 90% seen only once; the top ten take about 6.9%. Sample: CD8+ T cells from peripheral blood mononuclear cells, taken in the second trimester of pregnancy. The source of these receptors is a female donor with multiple sclerosis, enrolled in a pregnancy study.

The chain couples TRBV28 to TRBJ1-5; TRBD1 matches 7 bases. The J segment lost 3 bases and the V segment lost 7 bases, leaving 9 bases of the junction unmatched. CDR1 and CDR2 from the germline V gene are MDHEN and SYDVKM. The CDR3 sequence is 15 residues long. This chain's CDR3 is CASNDRVGSNQPQHF. CDR3 bases: TGTGCCAGCAATGACAGGGTCGGATCCAATCAGCCCCAGCATTTT.

The chain's CDR3 is CASGLAVRLAGEFYNEQFF. CDR3 nucleotide sequence: TGTGCTAGTGGTTTGGCCGTCCGATTAGCGGGAGAATTCTACAATGAGCAGTTCTTC. V gene TRBV12-5 combines with J gene TRBJ2-1, with 9 bases identical to TRBD2. The germline gives CDR1 LGHNT, CDR2 FRNRAP. The CDR3 totals 19 residues. The V and J ends lost 1 base and 3 bases, in that order; junction bases with no gene match: 13. The full variable domain, with the rest looked up from reference TRBV12-5 and TRBJ2-1, is DARVTQTPRHKVTEMGQEVTMRCQPILGHNTVFWYRQTMMQGLELLAYFRNRAPLDDSGMPKDRFSAEMPDATLATLKIQPSEPRDSAVYFCASGLAVRLAGEFYNEQFFGPGTRLTVL.

To note about this clone: The same CDR3 can be traced to other DNA sequences in this sample. The rearrangement uses TRBV11-3 and TRBJ1-1; D might be TRBD1 (6 bases). Trimming shortened V by 3 bases and J by 0 bases, and 11 bases separated the two germline ends. Per germline, CDR1 SGHNT and CDR2 YENEEA. The CDR3 consists of 15 residues. CDR3 bases: TGTGCCAGCAGCTTTAAGGGACAATTGAACACTGAAGCTTTCTTT. Translating gives CASSFKGQLNTEAFF. Drawing the rest from reference TRBV11-3 and TRBJ1-1, the complete variable domain is EAGVVQSPRYKIIEKKQPVAFWCNPISGHNTLYWYLQNLGQGPELLIRYENEEAVDDSQLPKDRFSAERLKGVDSTLKIQPAELGDSAVYLCASSFKGQLNTEAFFGQGTRLTVV.

The chain has TRBV25-1 and TRBJ2-2; a weak D match, TRBD1 (5 bases). The CDR3 spans 14 residues. Germline V gene sequence: CDR1 MGHDK, CDR2 SYGVNS. V lost 2 bases to trimming and J lost 6 bases, with 10 bases between them. The CDR3 region has the DNA TGTGCCAGCAGTGAAAACAGGATAGCCGGGGAGCTGTTTTTT. Translating it yields CASSENRIAGELFF.

The chain uses TRBV7-8 and TRBJ2-7; D gene uncertain. Trimming left V 0 bases short and J 0 bases short, with 6 bases between. This CDR3 contains 14 residues. Looked up from germline, CDR1 is SGHVS and CDR2 is FQNEAQ. The CDR3 loop reads CASSLAPLSYEQYF. The CDR3 bases are TGTGCCAGCAGCTTAGCCCCCCTCTCCTACGAGCAGTACTTC.

V gene TRBV28 combines with J gene TRBJ2-7; TRBD1 agrees at 7 bases. With 5 bases clipped from V and 4 bases from J, the junction kept 11 bases outside the gene matches. This CDR3 has 15 amino acids. Per the germline V gene, CDR1 is MDHEN and CDR2 is SYDVKM. For the CDR3, the DNA is TGTGCCAGCAGTCTTACGACAGGGATCGTGTACGAGCAGTACTTC. The encoded protein is CASSLTTGIVYEQYF.

The gene calls are TRBV21-1 and TRBJ2-7; no check of the table's D call, TRBD1, against the DNA was made. TRBV21-1 corresponds to a pseudogene. CDR3 length: 13 amino acids. CDR3 in amino acids: CASSKDSSYEQYF. CDR3 sequence (DNA): TGTGCCAGCAGCAAAGACAGCTCCTACGAGCAGTACTTC.

V and J are TRBV14 and TRBJ2-2; D might be TRBD1 (6 bases). Deletions cut 3 bases from V and 5 bases from J, with 13 bases between. The CDR3 is 15 amino acids. Germline CDR1 is SGHDN and CDR2 is FVKESK. Written as DNA, the CDR3 is TGTGCCAGCAGCCACGAACCAACAGGGACCGGGGAGCTGTTTTTT. Translated: CASSHEPTGTGELFF.

CDR3 protein: CASSLLTGGSGEQYF. CDR3 DNA: TGTGCCAGCAGTTTACTGACAGGGGGCAGCGGCGAGCAGTACTTC. The chain is built from TRBV28 and TRBJ2-7; 10 bases are a match to TRBD1. V shed 2 bases, J shed 6 bases, and the junction held 7 bases outside the gene matches. CDR3 length: 15 amino acids. Germline assignment: CDR1 MDHEN and CDR2 SYDVKM.

This rearrangement joins TRBV2 to TRBJ1-5; TRBD1 agrees at 7 bases. Germline V gene sequence: CDR1 SNHLY, CDR2 FYNNEI. J lost 4 bases, V lost 8 bases, and 11 bases had no gene match. The CDR3 spans 15 residues. CDR3 DNA sequence: TGTGCCAGCGGGGATCAAGGACAGGAGAATCAGCCCCAGCATTTT. It translates to CASGDQGQENQPQHF.

V and J are TRBV6-5 and TRBJ1-1, with a tentative D call TRBD1 (5 bases). V lost 4 bases and J lost 0, with 9 bases in between. Germline CDR1 and CDR2: MNHEY and SVGAGI. The CDR3 has 14 residues. CDR3 bases: TGTGCCAGCAGTTCAGACAGAGTGAACACTGAAGCTTTCTTT. This sequence encodes CASSSDRVNTEAFF.

This clone appeared a few times. The chain has TRBV6-5 and TRBJ1-4; D is unresolved. Germline assignment: CDR1 MNHEY and CDR2 SVGAGI. This CDR3 region has 15 residues. V was cut by 4 bases and J by 8 bases, with 17 bases left in between. The CDR3 DNA reads as TGTGCCAGCAGTTTTTCAGGAAGTTCTCGAGAAAAACTGTTTTTT. This codes for CASSFSGSSREKLFF.

This sequence joins TRBV5-1 and TRBJ1-1; 7 bases are shared with TRBD1. The germline CDR1 and CDR2 sequences are SGHRS and YFSETQ. The CDR3 consists of 14 residues. After removal of 0 bases from V and 4 bases from J, the junction contained 3 bases not matched to a gene. CDR3 sequence (DNA): TGCGCCAGCAGCTTGGAACAGGGGTTCACTGAAGCTTTCTTT. Translation gives CASSLEQGFTEAFF.

This chain connects TRBV27 to TRBJ2-7, with no clear D. Between the trimmed V and J ends, which lost 5 bases and 4 bases, there was a span of 12 bases. This CDR3 comprises 13 residues. Germline lookup yields CDR1 MNHEY and CDR2 SMNVEV (reference sequence). CDR3 sequence: CASSLSSRYEQYF. The CDR3, as DNA: TGTGCCAGCAGTCTCTCGTCCCGGTACGAGCAGTACTTC.

The chain employs TRBV19 and TRBJ2-1; weak D call: TRBD1 (5 bases). With 1 base removed from V and 4 bases from J, the gap between germline ends came to 8 bases. The CDR3 covers 14 residues. Germline V gene sequence: CDR1 LNHDA, CDR2 SQIVND (reference sequence). Written as DNA, the CDR3 is TGTGCCAGTAGTATAGGGGGCCCTTACAATGAGCAGTTCTTC. Its protein product is CASSIGGPYNEQFF.

The chain couples TRBV27 to TRBJ2-7; D not resolved. Germline CDR1 and CDR2: MNHEY and SMNVEV (reference sequence). CDR3 length equals 14 residues. Trimming cost V 4 bases and J 4 bases, with 14 bases left between them. The CDR3 loop reads CASSSPRIPYEQYF. The DNA for the CDR3 is TGTGCCAGCAGTTCTCCCAGGATACCGTACGAGCAGTACTTC.

The rearrangement links TRBV6-5 to TRBJ1-2; D is ambiguous. This CDR3 spans 16 amino acids. Germline V CDR1 and CDR2: MNHEY, SVGAGI. Trimming left V 2 bases short and J 6 bases short, with 19 bases between. CDR3 amino acids: CASSYEDVGSPHGYTF. The CDR3 DNA follows: TGTGCCAGCAGTTACGAAGACGTGGGGAGTCCTCATGGCTACACCTTC.